This TCR beta chain was captured by sequencing in a study of lymphopenia after photon versus proton radiotherapy. General study results and limits: After lymphocyte nadir, photon-treated repertoires showed oligoclonal expansion, especially CD8+ Temra. Only patients who died were analyzed for survival; proton advantage is unproven.

A remark on this clone: What it recognizes is unknown.

V lost 2 bases and J lost 7, with 9 bases in between. The germline CDR1 and CDR2 sequences are MNHEY and SVGAGI. This CDR3 comprises 13 residues. Some clones are missing from TCRdb's copy, which holds only in-frame ones; the method was immunoSEQ multiplex PCR. The sample lists approximately 4,000 clones; 71% were seen once. This TCR came from a man older than 75 with esophageal cancer. The source was peripheral blood, collected from a patient treated with proton-based radiotherapy. The genes are TRBV6-5 and TRBJ2-1; maybe TRBD1 (5 bases). For the CDR3, the DNA is TGTGCCAGCAGTTACGGCCAGGGAAATGAGCAGTTCTTC. Translating gives CASSYGQGNEQFF.